This TCR beta chain was retrieved from a study of blood T cells in healthy people across ages. Study-wide points: Older age coincided with a roughly linear decline in TCR beta diversity per million T cells.

This clonotype was counted a few times. Its antigen remains unknown. The germline V gene has CDR1 MNHNS and CDR2 SASEGT. V lost 3 bases and J lost 3; bases outside the gene matches: 4. The CDR3 has 15 residues. Sample-barcoded 5' priming and a J-beta primer mix drove a second PCR of about 6 to 11 cycles. One entry per CDR3 protein, called by TCRdb with MiXCR from the 5' RACE reads. Counted here are about a million distinct CDR3 sequences, approximately 38% occurring once; the ten biggest clones make up roughly 14%. This chain uses TRBV6-1 with TRBJ1-2; 10 nucleotides agree with TRBD1. The TCR comes from a man younger than 30 in good health. The material sequenced was blood. The CDR3 DNA is TGTGCCAGCAGTGAGGGACAGGGGTCTGACTATGGCTACACCTTC. It yields the protein CASSEGQGSDYGYTF.